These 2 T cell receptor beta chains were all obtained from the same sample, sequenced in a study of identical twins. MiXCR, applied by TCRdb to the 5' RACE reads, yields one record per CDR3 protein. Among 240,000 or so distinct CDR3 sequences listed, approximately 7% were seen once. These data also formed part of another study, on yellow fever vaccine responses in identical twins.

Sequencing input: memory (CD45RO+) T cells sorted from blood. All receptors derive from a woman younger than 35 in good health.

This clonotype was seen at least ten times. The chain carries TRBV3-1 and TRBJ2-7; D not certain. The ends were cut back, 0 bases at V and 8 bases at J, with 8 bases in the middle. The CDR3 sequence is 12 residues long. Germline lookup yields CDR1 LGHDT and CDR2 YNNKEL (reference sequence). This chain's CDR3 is CASSQETVQQYF. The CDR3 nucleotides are TGTGCCAGCAGCCAAGAGACGGTGCAGCAGTACTTC.

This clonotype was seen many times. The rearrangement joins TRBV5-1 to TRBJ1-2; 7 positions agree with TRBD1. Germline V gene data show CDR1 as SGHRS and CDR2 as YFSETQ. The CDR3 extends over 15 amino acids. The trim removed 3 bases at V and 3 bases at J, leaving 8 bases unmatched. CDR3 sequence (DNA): TGCGCCAGCAGCTCCCTACAGGGGCTCGACTATGGCTACACCTTC. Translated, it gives CASSSLQGLDYGYTF.